The 25 T cell receptor beta chains listed next were all sequenced from one sample in a study of shared clonotypes between healthy human individuals. Assay: immunoSEQ multiplex PCR; the TCRdb copy retains only in-frame clones and omits some. This repertoire shows roughly 1,500,000 clones, 98% to 99% found once; its top ten account for 0.36%. Material for sequencing was naive CD4+ T cells sorted from blood. The subset was: CD45RA+ positively selected. These receptors were collected from a man under 40 in good health.

This chain joins TRBV29-1 and TRBJ2-3; the D gene is possibly TRBD2 (6 bases). CDR3 size: 12 residues. CDR1 is SQVTM and CDR2 is ANQGSEA in the germline V gene. V gave up 7 bases and J gave up 4 bases, with 12 bases separating them. CDR3 sequence: CSARGTSDTQYF. CDR3 nucleotides: TGCAGCGCCCGGGGGACCTCAGATACGCAGTATTTT.

As to this clone: The same CDR3 also results from other DNA sequences found in this sample. The J gene is TRBJ2-1, the V gene TRBV6-1, with 7 bases identical to TRBD1. Germline V CDR1 and CDR2: MNHNS, SASEGT. The CDR3 extends over 12 amino acids. J gave up 9 bases and V 2 bases, and 1 base lay outside the gene matches. CDR3 residues: CASSENRGEQFF. CDR3 nucleotide sequence: TGTGCCAGCAGTGAAAACAGGGGTGAGCAGTTCTTC.

Comment on this clone: One end of the junction does not line up with germline, which may come from a read error. The chain employs TRBV7-9 and TRBJ2-7, with 13 bases lining up with TRBD2. The CDR3 has 14 residues. Germline assignment: CDR1 SEHNR and CDR2 FQNEAQ (reference sequence). CDR3: CASSLTSGRLGQYF. CDR3 bases: TGTGCCAGCAGCTTGACTAGCGGGAGGCTTGGGCAGTACTTT.

V usage is TRBV5-1 and J usage is TRBJ1-5, with no clear D. Trimming removed 4 bases from V and 3 bases from J, with 14 bases in between. CDR3 length: 15 amino acids. Germline lookup yields CDR1 SGHRS and CDR2 YFSETQ. This CDR3 reads CASSPEVGVNQPQHF. The CDR3 nucleotides read TGCGCCAGCAGCCCCGAGGTGGGAGTCAATCAGCCCCAGCATTTT.

As to this clone: Other DNA sequences within the sample encode an identical CDR3. The chain recombines TRBV7-8 with TRBJ1-5; 8 nucleotides match TRBD1. V dropped 5 bases and J dropped 1; count of bases not matched to a gene: 4. The CDR3 sequence is 15 residues long. The germline CDR1 and CDR2 sequences are SGHVS and FQNEAQ. The CDR3, as DNA: TGTGCCAGCAGCCCTAGGACAGGGAGCAATCAGCCCCAGCATTTT. Translating gives CASSPRTGSNQPQHF.

The V gene is TRBV11-2, the J gene TRBJ2-5; D is unclear. V lost 0 bases and J lost 1, with 6 bases in between. The length of the CDR3 is 14 residues. CDR1 and CDR2 from the germline V gene are SGHAT and FQNNGV. CDR3 DNA sequence: TGTGCCAGCAGCTTAGAGCCAGGCCAAGAGACCCAGTACTTC. It yields the protein CASSLEPGQETQYF.

The chain employs TRBV6-6 and TRBJ2-5, with D tentatively TRBD1 or TRBD2 (5 bases each). Between the trimmed V and J ends, which lost 2 bases and 2 bases, there was a span of 9 bases. CDR1 and CDR2 (germline): MNHNY, SVGAGI (reference sequence). The CDR3 has 14 residues. CDR3 sequence reads: CASSYGGYQETQYF. DNA for the CDR3: TGTGCCAGCAGTTACGGGGGATATCAAGAGACCCAGTACTTC.

The chain is built from TRBV13 and TRBJ1-1; no clear D. There are 14 residues in the CDR3. V lost 3 bases to trimming and J lost 0 bases, with 8 bases between them. Germline V gives CDR1 PRHDT, CDR2 FYEKMQ (reference sequence). In nucleotides, the CDR3 is TGTGCCAGCAGCTTGGGCAATCTGAACACTGAAGCTTTCTTT. This translates into CASSLGNLNTEAFF.

This clone was counted a single time. The same CDR3 arises from other DNA sequences in this sample as well. The chain couples TRBV9 to TRBJ2-7, with 11 bases aligning to TRBD2. Germline V CDR1 and CDR2: SGDLS, YYNGEE. V dropped 2 bases and J dropped 2; count of bases not matched to a gene: 3. The CDR3 sequence is 15 residues long. DNA for the CDR3: TGTGCCAGCAGCGTTAGTAGCGGGGGGGCCTACGAGCAGTACTTC. It translates to CASSVSSGGAYEQYF.

The CDR3 region is CAWSLTKGFAEAFF. The CDR3 DNA sequence: TGTGCCTGGAGTCTGACCAAGGGTTTTGCTGAAGCTTTCTTT. The rearrangement links TRBV30 to TRBJ1-1; D uncertain. The CDR3 is 14 amino acids. The germline V gene has CDR1 GTSNPN and CDR2 SVGIG (reference sequence). Between the trimmed V and J ends, which lost 2 bases and 6 bases, there was a span of 16 bases.

The chain couples TRBV10-3 to TRBJ2-3; 10 bases align to TRBD2. Per the germline V gene, CDR1 is ENHRY and CDR2 is SYGVKD. The V segment lost 10 bases and the J segment 3 bases; nucleotides outside the gene matches: 7. CDR3 length: 14 residues. CDR3 sequence: CATNLAGATDTQYF. The CDR3 nucleotides are TGTGCCACCAATCTAGCGGGAGCAACAGATACGCAGTATTTT.

The sample holds one count of this clone. The chain joins TRBV7-3 to TRBJ2-5; either TRBD1 or TRBD2 may fit D (6 bases each). In germline, CDR1 is SGHTA, CDR2 FQGTGA. The V end lost 5 bases, the J end lost 4 bases, and 17 bases lay between the germline ends. The CDR3 sequence is 15 residues long. CDR3 DNA sequence: TGTGCCAGCAGCACTACAGGGCGCGGGGTAGAGACCCAGTACTTC. This translates into CASSTTGRGVETQYF.

The chain combines TRBV29-1 with TRBJ2-5; D unclear. The CDR3 length is 13 residues. V lost 3 bases and J lost 1, with 9 bases in between. Per the germline V gene, CDR1 is SQVTM and CDR2 is ANQGSEA. CDR3: CSVDRVGQETQYF. Written as DNA, the CDR3 is TGCAGCGTTGATAGGGTAGGCCAAGAGACCCAGTACTTC.

The chain carries TRBV29-1 and TRBJ1-2, with unresolved D. V was cut by 4 bases and J by 7 bases, with 7 bases left in between. CDR3 length: 10 amino acids. Looked up from germline, CDR1 is SQVTM and CDR2 is ANQGSEA. The CDR3 loop is CSVGGSGYTF. The CDR3 coding sequence is TGCAGCGTTGGAGGAAGTGGCTACACCTTC.

This chain joins TRBV5-1 and TRBJ1-2, with a weak D call TRBD1 (5 bases). Germline values: CDR1 SGHRS, CDR2 YFSETQ. V lost 1 base, J lost 7 bases, and 11 bases lay in between. The CDR3 is 13 residues long. The CDR3 region has the DNA TGCGCCAGCAGCTTGATCCTGGGGGGTGGCTACACCTTC. This encodes CASSLILGGGYTF.

The rearrangement links TRBV27 to TRBJ2-7, with D possibly being TRBD2 (5 bases). The CDR3 runs to 14 residues. V lost 1 base and J lost 6, with 13 bases in between. In germline, CDR1 is MNHEY, CDR2 SMNVEV (reference sequence). CDR3 amino acids: CASSLFPSFGEQYF. The CDR3 DNA is TGTGCCAGCAGTTTATTCCCTAGCTTCGGCGAGCAGTACTTC.

The chain is built from TRBV6-1 and TRBJ2-7, with D maybe TRBD2 (5 bases). This CDR3 comprises 15 residues. V lost 8 bases, J lost 2 bases, and 19 bases lay in between. Germline V CDR1 and CDR2: MNHNS, SASEGT. The CDR3 DNA sequence: TGTGCCAGCCGTTCGGGGAGCGCTTTGGCCTACGAGCAGTACTTC. It translates to CASRSGSALAYEQYF.

The V gene is TRBV2, the J gene TRBJ1-4, with D possibly being TRBD1 (6 bases). CDR1 is SNHLY and CDR2 is FYNNEI in the germline V gene. V lost 4 bases and J 4 bases, leaving 10 bases between the germline ends. The CDR3 has 14 residues. CDR3 residues: CASSADRFNEKLFF. The CDR3 DNA is TGTGCCAGCAGTGCCGACAGGTTTAATGAAAAACTGTTTTTT.

This clone was counted once. Additional DNA sequences in this sample encode the identical CDR3. V usage is TRBV2 and J usage is TRBJ1-1; no definite D call. The CDR3 consists of 12 residues. The germline V gene encodes CDR1 SNHLY and CDR2 FYNNEI. V lost 4 bases and J lost 1, with 4 bases in between. The CDR3 is CASSVENTEAFF. The CDR3 DNA is TGTGCCAGCAGTGTGGAGAACACTGAAGCTTTCTTT.

This chain joins TRBV28 and TRBJ2-2; no clear D gene. This CDR3 region has 13 residues. Looked up from germline, CDR1 is MDHEN and CDR2 is SYDVKM. V was cut by 7 bases and J by 2 bases, with 8 bases left in between. The CDR3 here is CASMMGNTGELFF. The DNA of the CDR3 is TGTGCCAGCATGATGGGAAACACCGGGGAGCTGTTTTTT.

V usage is TRBV5-1 and J usage is TRBJ2-1, with TRBD2 identical over 9 bases. Germline V gives CDR1 SGHRS, CDR2 YFSETQ. The ends lost 6 bases at V and 7 bases at J; junction bases unmatched: 11. This CDR3 has 15 residues. The chain's CDR3 is CASTALAGVGNEQFF. The CDR3 region has the DNA TGCGCCAGCACCGCTTTAGCGGGAGTTGGAAATGAGCAGTTCTTC. Supplemented by reference TRBV5-1 and TRBJ2-1, the full variable domain reads KAGVTQTPRYLIKTRGQQVTLSCSPISGHRSVSWYQQTPGQGLQFLFEYFSETQRNKGNFPGRFSGRQFSNSRSEMNVSTLELGDSALYLCASTALAGVGNEQFFGPGTRLTVL.

The CDR3 nucleotides read TGCGCCAGCAGTCCGCCCGGGGGCAATCAGCCCCAGCATTTT. This codes for CASSPPGGNQPQHF. The chain has TRBV5-1 and TRBJ1-5; the D is unclear. This CDR3 spans 14 amino acids. Germline V lookup: CDR1 SGHRS, CDR2 YFSETQ. Trimming took 5 bases from V and 2 from J, leaving 11 bases between them.

This chain links TRBV7-2 with TRBJ1-3; D is possibly TRBD1 (5 bases). CDR3 size: 18 residues. Deletions cut 2 bases from V and 0 bases from J, with 17 bases between. The V gene's germline CDR1 is SGHTA and CDR2 FQGNSA. The CDR3 DNA reads TGTGCCAGCAGCTTAATGATGGGCGCAGGGAGCTCTGGAAACACCATATATTTT. It is translated as CASSLMMGAGSSGNTIYF.

The V and J genes are TRBV11-2 and TRBJ2-1; the D is unclear. Between the trimmed V and J ends, which lost 1 base and 0 bases, there was a span of 7 bases. CDR1 SGHAT and CDR2 FQNNGV come from the germline V gene. The CDR3 runs to 15 residues. In nucleotides, the CDR3 is TGTGCCAGCAGCTTAGCGACCTTCTCCTACAATGAGCAGTTCTTC. This sequence encodes CASSLATFSYNEQFF.

The genes are TRBV14 and TRBJ2-7, with 10 bases fitting TRBD2. Per the germline V gene, CDR1 is SGHDN and CDR2 is FVKESK. This CDR3 contains 14 residues. V lost 7 bases, J lost 9 bases, and 12 bases stayed unmatched. The CDR3 spells CASTPAGGPSAQYF. DNA of the CDR3: TGTGCCAGCACACCAGCGGGAGGGCCCTCCGCGCAGTACTTC.